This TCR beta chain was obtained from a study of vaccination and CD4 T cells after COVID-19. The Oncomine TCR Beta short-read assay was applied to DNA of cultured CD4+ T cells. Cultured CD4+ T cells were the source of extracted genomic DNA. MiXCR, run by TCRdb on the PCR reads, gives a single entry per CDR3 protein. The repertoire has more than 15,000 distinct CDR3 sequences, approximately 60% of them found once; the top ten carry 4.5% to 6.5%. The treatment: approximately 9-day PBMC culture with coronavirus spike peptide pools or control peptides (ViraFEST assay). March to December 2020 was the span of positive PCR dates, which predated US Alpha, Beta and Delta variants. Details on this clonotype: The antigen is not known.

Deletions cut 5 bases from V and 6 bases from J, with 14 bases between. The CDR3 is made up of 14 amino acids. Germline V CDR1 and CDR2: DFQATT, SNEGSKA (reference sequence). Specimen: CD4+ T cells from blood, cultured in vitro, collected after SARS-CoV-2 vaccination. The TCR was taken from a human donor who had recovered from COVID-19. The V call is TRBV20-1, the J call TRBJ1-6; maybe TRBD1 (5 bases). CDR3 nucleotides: TGCAGTGCTCCAAGGGGCCTGATTAATTCACCCCTCCACTTT. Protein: CSAPRGLINSPLHF.